This T cell receptor beta chain was identified in a study of T-cell reconstitution after alpha-beta-depleted transplantation in children. The CDR3 is 15 amino acids. V was pared by 6 bases and J by 4 bases, with 9 bases of the junction left unmatched. Per the germline V gene, CDR1 is MNHNS and CDR2 is SASEGT. Preparing the TCRbeta library involved the use of unique molecular identifiers. TCRdb analysed the PCR reads with MiXCR anew, one entry per CDR3 protein. This table has approximately 400,000 distinct CDR3 sequences, roughly 10% appearing once. The V call is TRBV6-1, the J call TRBJ1-2, with 9 bases lining up with TRBD1. This clonotype was sampled from a human donor who donated a stem cell graft to a child with acute myeloid leukemia. The input for sequencing was PBMCs from the stem cell graft donor, taken from the stem cell graft. The CDR3 DNA sequence: TGTGCCAGCAGACGACCAGAGGGACAGGGCTATGGCTACACCTTC. The encoded protein is CASRRPEGQGYGYTF.